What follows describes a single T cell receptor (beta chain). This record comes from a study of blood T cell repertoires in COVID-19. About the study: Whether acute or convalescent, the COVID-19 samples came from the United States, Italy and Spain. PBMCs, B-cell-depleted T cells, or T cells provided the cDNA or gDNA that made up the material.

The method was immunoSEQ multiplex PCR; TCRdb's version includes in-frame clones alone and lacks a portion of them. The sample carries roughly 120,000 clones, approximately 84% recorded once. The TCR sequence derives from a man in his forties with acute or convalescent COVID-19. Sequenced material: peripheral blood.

This CDR3 is CASSQERGRGIRGNQPQHF. CDR3 bases: TGTGCCAGCAGCCAAGAACGGGGGAGGGGTATTAGAGGCAATCAGCCCCAGCATTTT. The chain combines TRBV3-1 (or the pseudogene TRBV3-2) with TRBJ1-5, with a weak D call TRBD1 (5 bases). This CDR3 is 19 amino acids long. From germline, CDR1 is LGHDT and CDR2 YNNKEL (reference sequence). Deletions cut 0 bases from V and 2 bases from J, with 20 bases between.